This TCR beta chain was sequenced in a study of CD8 T cells in Susac syndrome. The CDR3 is 15 amino acids. Germline V gives CDR1 MGHRA, CDR2 YSYEKL. V dropped 0 bases and J dropped 6; count of bases not matched to a gene: 7. Random hexamers were used to reverse transcribe the RNA input (about 0.5 to 1 ug). The authors amplified TCR beta CDR3 across 54 Vbeta and 13 Jbeta using immunoSEQ multiplex PCR. MiXCR, applied by TCRdb to the immunoSEQ multiplex PCR reads, yields one record per CDR3 protein. This repertoire shows about 200,000 distinct CDR3 sequences, roughly nine tenths found once; its top ten account for over 0.1%. The T cells that were sequenced for TCR beta were CD8+ and CD4+ cells from blood. TEMRA cells were enriched by FACS, and CD4+ and CD8+ T cells were negatively isolated.

The sample comprised CD8+ T cells from PBMCs. The rearrangement joins TRBV4-1 to TRBJ2-7, with 8 bases identical to TRBD2. The TCR was taken from a human donor with multiple sclerosis. In DNA form, the CDR3 reads TGCGCCAGCAGCCAAGACCGGGGGGGCGGGCGCGAGCAGTACTTC. Translation: CASSQDRGGGREQYF.